This TCR beta chain was identified in a study of cytomegalovirus exposure and HLA in healthy donors. Study summary: The roughly 120 validation repertoires were reported in a later analysis to have been generated on the same platform as the approximately 700 first-cohort repertoires. Findings and caveats of the study: The study flagged some 170 TCR beta chains as cytomegalovirus-associated. Reported results showed that the classifier diagnosed cytomegalovirus status with high specificity and sensitivity.

Comment on this clone: Its antigen remains unidentified.

The germline V gene has CDR1 MDHEN and CDR2 SYDVKM. CDR3 length: 11 amino acids. V lost 7 bases, J lost 6 bases, and 6 bases lay in between. The table came from immunoSEQ multiplex PCR; TCRdb's copy has only in-frame clones and leaves some out. The sample has tens of thousands of clones, approximately 85% seen once; the top ten hold under 8.5%. The donors were part of the approximately 120-subject validation cohort, which stood apart from the approximately 640-subject first cohort. V and J are TRBV28 and TRBJ2-2; D is unresolved. The clonotype was recovered from a woman aged 25 to 39 in good health and CMV-seronegative. Sequences were obtained from PBMCs. CDR3 sequence: CASTRAGELFF. The CDR3, as DNA: TGTGCCAGCACCCGTGCCGGGGAGCTGTTTTTT.